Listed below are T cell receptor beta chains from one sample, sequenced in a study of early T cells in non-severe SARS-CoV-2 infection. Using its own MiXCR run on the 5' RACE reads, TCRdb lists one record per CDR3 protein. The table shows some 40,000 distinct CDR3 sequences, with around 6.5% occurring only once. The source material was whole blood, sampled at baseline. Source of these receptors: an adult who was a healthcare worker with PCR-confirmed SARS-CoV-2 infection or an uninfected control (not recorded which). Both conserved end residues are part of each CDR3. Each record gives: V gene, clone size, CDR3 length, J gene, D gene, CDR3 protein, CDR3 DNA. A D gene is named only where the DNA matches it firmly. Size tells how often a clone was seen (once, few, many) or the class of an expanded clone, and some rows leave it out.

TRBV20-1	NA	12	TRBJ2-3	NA	CSAQGDTDTQYF	TGCAGTGCCCAGGGAGACACAGATACGCAGTATTTT
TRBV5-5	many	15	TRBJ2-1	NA	CASSQGTGSHNEQFF	TGTGCCAGCAGTCAGGGGACGGGGAGCCACAATGAGCAGTTCTTC
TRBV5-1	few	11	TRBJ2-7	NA	CASSLESEQYF	TGCGCCAGCAGCTTGGAATCGGAGCAGTACTTC
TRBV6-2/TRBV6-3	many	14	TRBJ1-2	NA	CASSLPGDNYGYTF	TGTGCCAGCAGTTTACCCGGGGATAACTATGGCTACACCTTC
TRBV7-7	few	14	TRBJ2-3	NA	CASSLGTRADTQYF	TGTGCTAGCAGCTTAGGGACGCGGGCAGATACGCAGTATTTT
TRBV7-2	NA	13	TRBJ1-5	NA	CASSSQGNQPQHF	TGTGCCAGCAGTTCACAGGGAAATCAGCCCCAGCATTTT
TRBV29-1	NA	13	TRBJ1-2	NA	CSVAGRWNYGYTF	TGCAGCGTTGCAGGGCGGTGGAACTATGGCTACACCTTC
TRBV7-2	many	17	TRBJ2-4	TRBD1	CASSYRTGGEAKNIQYF	TGTGCCAGCAGCTACCGGACAGGGGGTGAAGCCAAAAACATTCAGTACTTC
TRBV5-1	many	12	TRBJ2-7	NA	CASSKQEGEQYF	TGCGCCAGCAGCAAGCAGGAGGGAGAGCAGTACTTC
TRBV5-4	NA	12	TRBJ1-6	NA	CASSLGFSPLHF	TGTGCCAGCAGCTTGGGTTTTTCACCCCTCCACTTT
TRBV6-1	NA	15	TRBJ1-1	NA	CASSERGRGNTEAFF	TGTGCCAGCAGTGAGCGGGGCAGGGGCAACACTGAAGCTTTCTTT
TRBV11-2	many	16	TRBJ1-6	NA	CASSLVGRISNSPLHF	TGTGCCAGCAGCTTAGTCGGGCGTATATCGAATTCACCCCTCCACTTT
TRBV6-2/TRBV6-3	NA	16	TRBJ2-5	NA	CASSFPFGAPPETQYF	TGTGCCAGCAGTTTCCCCTTTGGAGCTCCACCGGAGACCCAGTACTTC
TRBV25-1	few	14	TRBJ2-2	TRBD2	CASKGTSGTGELFF	TGTGCCAGCAAGGGGACTAGCGGCACCGGGGAGCTGTTTTTT
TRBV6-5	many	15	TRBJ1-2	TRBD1	CASSFGQGLGYGYTF	TGTGCCAGCAGTTTTGGACAGGGACTAGGCTATGGCTACACCTTC
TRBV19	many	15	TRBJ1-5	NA	CASKRQEQNNQPQHF	TGTGCCAGCAAGAGGCAGGAACAGAATAATCAGCCCCAGCATTTT
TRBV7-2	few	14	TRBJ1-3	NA	CASSARGPGNTIYF	TGTGCCAGCAGCGCGCGGGGGCCGGGAAACACCATATATTTT
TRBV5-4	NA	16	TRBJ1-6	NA	CASSSSRGRSNSPLHF	TGTGCCAGCAGCTCCTCACGGGGGCGGTCCAATTCACCCCTCCACTTT
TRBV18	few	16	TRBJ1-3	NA	CASSPYRLDTGNTIYF	TGTGCCAGCTCACCATACAGGTTGGATACTGGAAACACCATATATTTT
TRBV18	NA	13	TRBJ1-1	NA	CASSPLMNTEAFF	TGTGCCAGCTCACCACTAATGAACACTGAAGCTTTCTTT
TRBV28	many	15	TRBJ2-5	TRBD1	CASKKGTGGRETQYF	TGTGCCAGCAAAAAAGGGACAGGGGGGAGAGAGACCCAGTACTTC
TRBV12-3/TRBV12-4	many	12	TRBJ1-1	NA	CASSLVNTEAFF	TGTGCCAGCAGTTTGGTAAACACTGAAGCTTTCTTT
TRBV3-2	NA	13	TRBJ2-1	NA	CASNLRAGSFLFF	TGTGCCAGCAACTTACGGGCGGGCAGCTTTCTGTTCTTC
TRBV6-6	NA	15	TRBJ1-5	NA	CASSYSFRGNQPQHF	TGTGCCAGCAGTTACTCGTTCCGTGGCAATCAGCCCCAGCATTTT
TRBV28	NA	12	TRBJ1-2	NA	CASSRAQDGYTF	TGTGCCAGCAGTAGGGCGCAGGACGGCTACACCTTC
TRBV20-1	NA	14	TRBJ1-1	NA	CSASPTGWGTEAFF	TGCAGTGCTAGTCCCACCGGCTGGGGCACTGAAGCTTTCTTT
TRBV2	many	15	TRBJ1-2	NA	CARGVEDNPNYGYTF	TGTGCCAGGGGGGTTGAGGACAACCCTAACTATGGCTACACCTTC
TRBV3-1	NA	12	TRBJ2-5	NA	CASSLPEQTQYF	TGTGCCAGCAGCCTCCCCGAGCAGACCCAGTACTTC
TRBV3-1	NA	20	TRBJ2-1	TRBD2	CASSQPIGTSGTSSYNEQFF	TGTGCCAGCAGCCAACCCATCGGGACTAGCGGGACTAGCTCCTACAATGAGCAGTTCTTC
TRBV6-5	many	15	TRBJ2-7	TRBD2	CASSSSGWGSYEQYF	TGTGCCAGCAGCTCTAGCGGTTGGGGGTCGTACGAGCAGTACTTC
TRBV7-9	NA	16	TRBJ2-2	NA	CASSFQPRRPYGELFF	TGTGCCAGCAGCTTTCAGCCGAGACGGCCCTACGGGGAGCTGTTTTTT
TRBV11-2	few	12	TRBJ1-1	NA	CASSLGHTEAFF	TGTGCCAGCAGCTTAGGGCACACTGAAGCTTTCTTT
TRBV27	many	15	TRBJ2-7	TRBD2	CASSSPSGSRDEQYF	TGTGCCAGCAGTTCACCTAGCGGGAGTAGGGACGAGCAGTACTTC
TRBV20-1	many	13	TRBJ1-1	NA	CSAREGTHTEAFF	TGCAGTGCTAGAGAGGGGACCCACACTGAAGCTTTCTTT
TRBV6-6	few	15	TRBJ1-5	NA	CASRRGTDGNQPQHF	TGTGCCAGCAGAAGGGGGACGGATGGTAATCAGCCCCAGCATTTT